This T cell receptor (beta chain) emerged from a study of T cell changes during pregnancy in multiple sclerosis. TCRdb's table, derived via immunoSEQ multiplex PCR, lists solely in-frame clones and lacks some. The data show 25,000 to 35,000 clones, roughly nine tenths seen once. Germline V gene data show CDR1 as SGDLS and CDR2 as YYNGEE. The V end lost 4 bases, the J end lost 2 bases, and 15 bases lay between the germline ends. This CDR3 is 15 amino acids long. The sequencing used CD4+ T cells from peripheral blood mononuclear cells, collected in the second trimester of pregnancy. The TCR originated in a female donor in good health, enrolled as a control in a pregnancy study. The J gene is TRBJ2-5, the V gene TRBV9; D might be TRBD1 (6 bases). CDR3 protein: CASSKRTDKQETQYF. CDR3 nucleotide sequence: TGTGCCAGCAGCAAACGGACAGACAAGCAAGAGACCCAGTACTTC.